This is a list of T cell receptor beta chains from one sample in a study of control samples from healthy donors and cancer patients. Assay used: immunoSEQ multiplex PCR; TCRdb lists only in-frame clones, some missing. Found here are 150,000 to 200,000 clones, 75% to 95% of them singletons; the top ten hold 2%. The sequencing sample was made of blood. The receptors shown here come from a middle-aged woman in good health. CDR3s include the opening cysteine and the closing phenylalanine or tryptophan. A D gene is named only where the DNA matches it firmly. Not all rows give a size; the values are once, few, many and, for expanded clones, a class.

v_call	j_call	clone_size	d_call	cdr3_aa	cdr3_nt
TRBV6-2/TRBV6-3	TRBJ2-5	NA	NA	CASSYFPGVKETQYF	TGTGCCAGCAGTTACTTCCCAGGGGTTAAAGAGACCCAGTACTTC
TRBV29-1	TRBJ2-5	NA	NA	CSVTGRQETQYF	TGCAGCGTTACAGGGAGGCAAGAGACCCAGTACTTC
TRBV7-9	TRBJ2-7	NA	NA	CASSTQGGPYEQYF	TGTGCCAGCAGCACCCAGGGGGGCCCCTACGAGCAGTACTTC
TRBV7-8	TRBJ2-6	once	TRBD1	CASNDGQGLSGANVLTF	TGTGCCAGCAACGACGGACAGGGCCTTTCTGGGGCCAACGTCCTGACTTTC
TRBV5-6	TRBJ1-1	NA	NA	CASSLGYGPNTEAFF	TGTGCCAGCAGCTTGGGGTACGGGCCGAACACTGAAGCTTTCTTT
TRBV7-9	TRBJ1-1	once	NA	CASSLSKGNTEAFF	TGTGCCAGCAGCTTATCTAAGGGGAACACTGAAGCTTTCTTT
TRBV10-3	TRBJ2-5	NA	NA	CAISESASREGTQYF	TGTGCCATCAGTGAGTCAGCTTCAAGAGAGGGGACCCAGTACTTC
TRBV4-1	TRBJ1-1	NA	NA	CASSQVLQGTEAFF	TGCGCCAGCAGCCAAGTCTTACAGGGCACTGAAGCTTTCTTT
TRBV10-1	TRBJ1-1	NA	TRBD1	CASRPGQGAEAFF	TGCGCCAGCAGACCGGGACAGGGGGCTGAAGCTTTCTTT
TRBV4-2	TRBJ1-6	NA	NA	CASSRSRDQNSPLHF	TGTGCCAGCAGCCGCAGCAGGGATCAGAATTCACCCCTCCACTTT
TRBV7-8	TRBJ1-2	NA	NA	CASSQHKDSQIYGYTF	TGTGCCAGCAGCCAACACAAGGACAGTCAAATTTATGGCTACACCTTC
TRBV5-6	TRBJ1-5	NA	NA	CASSPRASNQPQHF	TGTGCCAGCAGCCCTCGGGCAAGCAATCAGCCCCAGCATTTT
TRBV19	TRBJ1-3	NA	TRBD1	CASSQTGGKGNTIYF	TGTGCCAGTAGCCAAACAGGGGGCAAGGGAAACACCATATATTTT
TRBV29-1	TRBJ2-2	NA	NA	CSVVGVARTGELFF	TGCAGCGTTGTGGGAGTGGCCCGGACCGGGGAGCTGTTTTTT
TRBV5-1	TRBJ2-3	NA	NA	CASSDTSTDTQYF	TGCGCCAGCAGCGATACTAGCACAGATACGCAGTATTTT
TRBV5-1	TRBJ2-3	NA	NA	CASSGGGTTDTQYF	TGCGCCAGCTCAGGCGGAGGCACCACAGATACGCAGTATTTT
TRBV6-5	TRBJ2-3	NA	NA	CASRGNTDTQYF	TGTGCCAGTCGAGGTAACACAGATACGCAGTATTTT
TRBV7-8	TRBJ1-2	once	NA	CASSLAPRTNYGYTF	TGTGCCAGCAGCTTAGCGCCACGGACTAACTATGGCTACACCTTC
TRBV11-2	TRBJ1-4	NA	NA	CASSEDRTNEKLFF	TGTGCCAGCAGCGAAGACAGGACTAATGAAAAACTGTTTTTT
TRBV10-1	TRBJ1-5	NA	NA	CASIRGGPQPQHF	TGCGCCAGCATCCGGGGGGGGCCTCAGCCCCAGCATTTT